This T cell receptor beta chain was profiled in a study of identical twins. Broader study findings: Fewer insertions characterized abundant cord blood beta clonotypes, whereas memory repertoires showed none. The analysis was cross-sectional rather than longitudinal within donors. In zero-insertion analyses, partial confounding could arise from invariant MAIT and iNKT cells. Out-of-frame alpha sequences shared between twins exhibited an excess of low generation probability.

Germline CDR1 and CDR2: SNHLY and FYNNEI. CDR3 length: 12 residues. V lost 5 bases, J lost 10 bases, and 14 bases lay in between. Details on this clonotype: Its antigen is currently unknown.

Each CDR3 protein gets one entry after TCRdb re-called the 5' RACE reads with MiXCR. The sample contains about 570,000 distinct CDR3 sequences, around a tenth of which appear only once. The same specimen was also included in a second study, on yellow fever vaccine responses in identical twins.

The sample was PBMCs. This TCR was sampled from a woman under 30 in good health. The chain employs TRBV2 and TRBJ1-1; tentative D call: TRBD1 (6 bases). The CDR3 coding sequence is TGTGCCAGCAGTCTCCAGGGGCCCCGAGCTTTCTTT. Translation: CASSLQGPRAFF.